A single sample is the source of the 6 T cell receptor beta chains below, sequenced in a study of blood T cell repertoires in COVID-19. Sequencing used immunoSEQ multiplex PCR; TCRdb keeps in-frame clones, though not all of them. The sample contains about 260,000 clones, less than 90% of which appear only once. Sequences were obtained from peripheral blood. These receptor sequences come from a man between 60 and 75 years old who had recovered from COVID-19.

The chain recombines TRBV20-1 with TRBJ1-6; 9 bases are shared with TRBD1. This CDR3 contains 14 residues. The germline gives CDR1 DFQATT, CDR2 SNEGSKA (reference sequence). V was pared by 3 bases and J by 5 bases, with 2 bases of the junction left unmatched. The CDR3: CSASRTGDNSPLHF. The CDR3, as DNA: TGCAGTGCTAGTAGGACAGGGGATAATTCACCCCTCCACTTT.

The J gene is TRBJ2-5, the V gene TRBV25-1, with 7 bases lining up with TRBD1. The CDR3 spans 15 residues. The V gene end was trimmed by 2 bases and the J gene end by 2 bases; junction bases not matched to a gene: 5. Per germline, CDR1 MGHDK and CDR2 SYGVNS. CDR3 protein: CASSEQGQVQETQYF. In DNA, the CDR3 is TGTGCCAGCAGTGAACAAGGACAGGTACAAGAGACCCAGTACTTC.

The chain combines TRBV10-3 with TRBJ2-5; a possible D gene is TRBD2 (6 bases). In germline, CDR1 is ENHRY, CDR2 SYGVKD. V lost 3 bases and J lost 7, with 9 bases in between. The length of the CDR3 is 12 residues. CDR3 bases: TGTGCCATCAGTGACAGACTAGGGACCCAGTACTTC. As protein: CAISDRLGTQYF.

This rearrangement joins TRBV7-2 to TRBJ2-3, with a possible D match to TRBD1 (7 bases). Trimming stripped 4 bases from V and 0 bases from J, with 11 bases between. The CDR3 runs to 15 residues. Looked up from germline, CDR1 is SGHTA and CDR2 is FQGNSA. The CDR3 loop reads CASSSQGTSTDTQYF. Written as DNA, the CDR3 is TGTGCCAGCAGCTCACAGGGGACTAGCACAGATACGCAGTATTTT.

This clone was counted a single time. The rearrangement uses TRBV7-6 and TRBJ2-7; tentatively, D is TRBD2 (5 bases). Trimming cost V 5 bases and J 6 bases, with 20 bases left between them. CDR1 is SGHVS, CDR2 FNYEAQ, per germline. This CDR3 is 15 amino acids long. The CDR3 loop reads CASSTTPSGGGEQYF. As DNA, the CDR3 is TGTGCCAGCAGCACGACCCCATCGGGCGGAGGCGAGCAGTACTTC.

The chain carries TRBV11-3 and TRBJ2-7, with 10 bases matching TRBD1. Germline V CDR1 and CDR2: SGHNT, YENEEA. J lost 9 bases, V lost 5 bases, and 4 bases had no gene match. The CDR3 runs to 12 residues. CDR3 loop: CASSHGTGVQYF. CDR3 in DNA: TGTGCCAGCAGCCACGGGACAGGGGTGCAGTACTTC.